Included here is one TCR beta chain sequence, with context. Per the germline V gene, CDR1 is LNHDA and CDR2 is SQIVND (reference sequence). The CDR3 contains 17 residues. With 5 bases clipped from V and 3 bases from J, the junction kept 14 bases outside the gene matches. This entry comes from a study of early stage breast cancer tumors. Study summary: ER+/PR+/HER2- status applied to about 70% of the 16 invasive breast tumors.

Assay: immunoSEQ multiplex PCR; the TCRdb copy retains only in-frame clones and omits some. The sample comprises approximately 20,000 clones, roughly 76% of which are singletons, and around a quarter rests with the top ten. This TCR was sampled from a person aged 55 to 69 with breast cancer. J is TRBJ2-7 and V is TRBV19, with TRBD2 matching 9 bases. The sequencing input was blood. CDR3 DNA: TGTGCCAGTAGTGGCCTTAATAGCGGGAGAACCCACTACGAGCAGTACTTC. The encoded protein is CASSGLNSGRTHYEQYF.